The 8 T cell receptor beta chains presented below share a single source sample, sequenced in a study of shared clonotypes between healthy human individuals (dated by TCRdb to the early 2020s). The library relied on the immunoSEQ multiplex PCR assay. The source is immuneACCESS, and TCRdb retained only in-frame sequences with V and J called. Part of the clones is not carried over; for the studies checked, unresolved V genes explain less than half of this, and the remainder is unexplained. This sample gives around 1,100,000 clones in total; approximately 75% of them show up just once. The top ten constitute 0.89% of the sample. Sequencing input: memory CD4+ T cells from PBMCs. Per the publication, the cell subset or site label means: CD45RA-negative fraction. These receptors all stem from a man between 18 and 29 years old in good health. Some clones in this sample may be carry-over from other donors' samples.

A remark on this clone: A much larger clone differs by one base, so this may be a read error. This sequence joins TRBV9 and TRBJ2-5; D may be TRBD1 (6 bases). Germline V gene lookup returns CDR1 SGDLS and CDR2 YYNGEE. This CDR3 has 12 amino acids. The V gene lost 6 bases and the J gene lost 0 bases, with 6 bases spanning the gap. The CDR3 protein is CASNRDQETQYF. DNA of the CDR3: TGTGCCAGCAACAGGGACCAAGAGACCCAGTACTTC. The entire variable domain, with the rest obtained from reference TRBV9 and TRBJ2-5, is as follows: DSGVTQTPKHLITATGQRVTLRCSPRSGDLSVYWYQQSLDQGLQFLIQYYNGEERAKGNILERFSAQQFPDLHSELNLSSLELGDSALYFCASNRDQETQYFGPGTRLLVL.

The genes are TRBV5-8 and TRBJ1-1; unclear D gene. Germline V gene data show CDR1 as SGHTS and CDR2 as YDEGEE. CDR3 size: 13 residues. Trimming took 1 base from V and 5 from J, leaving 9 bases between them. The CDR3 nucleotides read TGTGCCAGCAGCTTGAGGAGGAAGACTGAAGCTTTCTTT. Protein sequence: CASSLRRKTEAFF.

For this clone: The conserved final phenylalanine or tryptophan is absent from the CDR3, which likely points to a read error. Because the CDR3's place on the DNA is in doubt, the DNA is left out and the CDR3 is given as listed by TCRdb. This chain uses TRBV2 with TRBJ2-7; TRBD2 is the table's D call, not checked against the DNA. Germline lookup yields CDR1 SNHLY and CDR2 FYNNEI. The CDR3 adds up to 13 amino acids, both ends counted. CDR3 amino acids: CASSEALAGVLWH.

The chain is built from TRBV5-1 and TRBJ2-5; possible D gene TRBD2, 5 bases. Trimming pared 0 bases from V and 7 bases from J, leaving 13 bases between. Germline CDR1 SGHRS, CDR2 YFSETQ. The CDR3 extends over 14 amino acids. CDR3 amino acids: CASSLEEAWGTQYF. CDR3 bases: TGCGCCAGCAGCTTGGAGGAGGCTTGGGGGACCCAGTACTTC.

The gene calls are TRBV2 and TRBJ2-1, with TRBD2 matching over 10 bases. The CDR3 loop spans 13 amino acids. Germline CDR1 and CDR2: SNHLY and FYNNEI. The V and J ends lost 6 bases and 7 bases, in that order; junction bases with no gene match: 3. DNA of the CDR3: TGTGCCAGCAGGCTAGCGGGAGTGAATGAGCAGTTCTTC. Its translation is CASRLAGVNEQFF.

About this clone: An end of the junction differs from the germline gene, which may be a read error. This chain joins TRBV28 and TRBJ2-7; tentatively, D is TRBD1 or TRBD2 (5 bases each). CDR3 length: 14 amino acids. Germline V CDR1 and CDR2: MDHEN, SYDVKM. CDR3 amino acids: CASRLSGAKREQYF. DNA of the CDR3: TGTGCCAGCAGGTTATCCGGGGCGAAAAGGGAGCAGTACTTC. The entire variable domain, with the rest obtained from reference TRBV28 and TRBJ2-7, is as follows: DVKVTQSSRYLVKRTGEKVFLECVQDMDHENMFWYRQDPGLGLRLIYFSYDVKMKEKGDIPEGYSVSREKKERFSLILESASTNQTSMYLCASRLSGAKREQYFGPGTRLTVT.

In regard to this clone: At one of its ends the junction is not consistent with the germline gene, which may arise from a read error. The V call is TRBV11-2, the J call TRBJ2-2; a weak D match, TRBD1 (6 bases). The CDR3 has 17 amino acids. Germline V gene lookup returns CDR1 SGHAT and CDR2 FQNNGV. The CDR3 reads CASGLEVGALDTGELFF. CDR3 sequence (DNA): TGTGCCAGCGGCTTAGAAGTGGGGGCGTTAGACACCGGGGAGCTGTTTTTT.

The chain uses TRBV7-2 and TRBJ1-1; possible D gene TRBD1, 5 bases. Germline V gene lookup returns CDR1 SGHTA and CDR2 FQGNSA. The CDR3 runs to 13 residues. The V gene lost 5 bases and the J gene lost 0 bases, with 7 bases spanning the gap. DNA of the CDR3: TGTGCCAGCAGCGGGGGTATGAACACTGAAGCTTTCTTT. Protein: CASSGGMNTEAFF.